This TCR beta chain is drawn from a study of cytomegalovirus exposure and HLA in healthy donors. The study ran its PCR with 60 Vbeta and 13 Jbeta primers. Sequencing was performed with immunoSEQ multiplex PCR; in TCRdb, only in-frame clones are kept and a portion is missing. The data contain 150,000 to 200,000 clones, over 80% of them seen just once; the ten biggest clones take up less than 2%. Healthy bone marrow donors supplied every sample. Germline V gives CDR1 MNHNS, CDR2 SASEGT. V was trimmed by 6 bases and J by 0 bases, leaving 12 bases between them. The CDR3 is 15 amino acids. Source material: PBMCs. The chain joins TRBV6-1 to TRBJ1-3; TRBD1 is a possible D gene (5 bases). The sequence was obtained from a middle-aged man in good health and CMV-seronegative. CDR3 nucleotide sequence: TGTGCCAGCAGCCTTCACAGGACCTCTGGAAACACCATATATTTT. Translated, it gives CASSLHRTSGNTIYF.